This TCR beta chain is drawn from a study of cytomegalovirus exposure and HLA in healthy donors. Whole-study findings and limits: Overall, roughly 150 TCR beta chains were annotated as cytomegalovirus-associated. In terms of immune exposure information, only CMV serostatus was available.

Healthy bone marrow donors supplied every sample. Germline V lookup: CDR1 PRHDT, CDR2 FYEKMQ (reference sequence). The CDR3 is 14 amino acids. V was trimmed by 0 bases and J by 3 bases, leaving 8 bases between them. Both 60 Vbeta primers and 13 Jbeta primers went into the PCR. Sequencing was performed with immunoSEQ multiplex PCR; in TCRdb, only in-frame clones are kept and a portion is missing. The data hold about 150,000 clones, with 82% observed a single time. To note about this clone: Antigen unknown.

This sequence was found in a woman aged 45-60 years in good health and CMV-seropositive. The rearrangement links TRBV13 to TRBJ1-2, with D maybe TRBD1 (6 bases). Sequencing was done on a sample of PBMCs. The CDR3 is CASSLGAGDYGYTF. The CDR3 DNA sequence: TGTGCCAGCAGCTTAGGGGCAGGGGACTATGGCTACACCTTC.